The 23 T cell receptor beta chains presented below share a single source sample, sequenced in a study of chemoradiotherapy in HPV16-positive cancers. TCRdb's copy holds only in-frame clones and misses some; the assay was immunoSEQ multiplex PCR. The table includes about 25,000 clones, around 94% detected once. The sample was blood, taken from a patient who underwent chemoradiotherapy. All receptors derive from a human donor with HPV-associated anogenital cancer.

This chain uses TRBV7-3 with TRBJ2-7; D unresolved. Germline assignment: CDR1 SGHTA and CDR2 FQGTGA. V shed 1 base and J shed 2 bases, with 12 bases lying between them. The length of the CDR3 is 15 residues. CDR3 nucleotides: TGTGCCAGCAGCTTAAGCCCGACCTCCCCCTACGAGCAGTACTTC. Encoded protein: CASSLSPTSPYEQYF.

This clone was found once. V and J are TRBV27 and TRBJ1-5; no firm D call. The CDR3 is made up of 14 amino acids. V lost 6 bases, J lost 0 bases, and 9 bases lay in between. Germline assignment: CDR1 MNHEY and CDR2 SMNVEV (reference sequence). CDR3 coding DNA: TGTGCCAGCAGGCCGGATCTTAGCAATCAGCCCCAGCATTTT. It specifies CASRPDLSNQPQHF.

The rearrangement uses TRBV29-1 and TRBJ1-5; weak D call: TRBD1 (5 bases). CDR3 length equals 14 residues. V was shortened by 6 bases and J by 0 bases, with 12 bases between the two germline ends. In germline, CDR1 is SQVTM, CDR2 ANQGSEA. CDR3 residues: CSVASGDSNQPQHF. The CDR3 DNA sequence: TGCAGCGTCGCTTCGGGGGATAGCAATCAGCCCCAGCATTTT.

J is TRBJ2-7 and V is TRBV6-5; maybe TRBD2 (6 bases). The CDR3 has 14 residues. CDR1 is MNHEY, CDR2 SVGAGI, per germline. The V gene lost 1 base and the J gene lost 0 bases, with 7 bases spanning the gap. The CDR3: CASSYFGSSYEQYF. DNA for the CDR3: TGTGCCAGCAGTTACTTCGGGAGCTCCTACGAGCAGTACTTC.

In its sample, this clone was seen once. The CDR3 loop reads CASGRNYNSPLHF. The CDR3 coding sequence is TGTGCCAGCGGCAGAAACTATAATTCACCCCTCCACTTT. This chain connects TRBV28 to TRBJ1-6, with D hard to call. The CDR3 is 13 residues long. CDR1 is MDHEN and CDR2 is SYDVKM in the germline V gene. V was shortened by 8 bases and J by 3 bases, with 8 bases between the two germline ends.

In DNA form, the CDR3 reads TGTGCCAGCAGTTTATTGGGAACTGGAAACACCATATATTTT. It codes for CASSLLGTGNTIYF. V and J are TRBV27 and TRBJ1-3, with D unclear. Germline CDR1 reads MNHEY; CDR2 reads SMNVEV (reference sequence). Trimming removed 1 base from V and 2 bases from J, with 6 bases in between. This CDR3 is 14 amino acids long.

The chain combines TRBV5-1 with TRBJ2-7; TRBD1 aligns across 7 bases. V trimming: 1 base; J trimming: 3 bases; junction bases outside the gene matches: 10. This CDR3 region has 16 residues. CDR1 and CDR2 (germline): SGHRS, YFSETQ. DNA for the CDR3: TGCGCCAGCAGCTTGAGTTCCGGGGCAGGGGGCTACGAGCAGTACTTC. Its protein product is CASSLSSGAGGYEQYF. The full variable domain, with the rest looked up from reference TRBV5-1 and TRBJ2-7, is KAGVTQTPRYLIKTRGQQVTLSCSPISGHRSVSWYQQTPGQGLQFLFEYFSETQRNKGNFPGRFSGRQFSNSRSEMNVSTLELGDSALYLCASSLSSGAGGYEQYFGPGTRLTVT.

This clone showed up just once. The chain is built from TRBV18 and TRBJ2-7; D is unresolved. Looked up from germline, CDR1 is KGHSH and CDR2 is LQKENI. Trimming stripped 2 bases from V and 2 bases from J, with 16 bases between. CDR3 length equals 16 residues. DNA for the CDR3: TGTGCCAGCTCACCATACGAAAGGACGGTTACCTACGAGCAGTACTTC. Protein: CASSPYERTVTYEQYF.

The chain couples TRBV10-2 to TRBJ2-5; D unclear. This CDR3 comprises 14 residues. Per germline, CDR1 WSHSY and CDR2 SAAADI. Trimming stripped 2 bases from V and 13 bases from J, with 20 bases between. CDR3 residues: CASSEGAAKRPMYF. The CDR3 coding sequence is TGCGCCAGCAGTGAGGGCGCAGCTAAGAGACCCATGTACTTC.

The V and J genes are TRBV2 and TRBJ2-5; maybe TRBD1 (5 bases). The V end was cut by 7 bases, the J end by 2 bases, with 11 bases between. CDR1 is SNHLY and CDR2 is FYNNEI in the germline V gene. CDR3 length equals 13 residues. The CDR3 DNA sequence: TGTGCCAGCAACGGACACCTACAAGAGACCCAGTACTTC. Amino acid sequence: CASNGHLQETQYF.

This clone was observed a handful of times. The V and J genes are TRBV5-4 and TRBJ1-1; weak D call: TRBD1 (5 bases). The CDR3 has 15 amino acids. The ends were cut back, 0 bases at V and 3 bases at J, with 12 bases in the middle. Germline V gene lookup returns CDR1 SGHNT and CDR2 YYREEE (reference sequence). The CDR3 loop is CASSLGQGGDTEAFF. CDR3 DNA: TGTGCCAGCAGCTTGGGGCAGGGTGGGGACACTGAAGCTTTCTTT.

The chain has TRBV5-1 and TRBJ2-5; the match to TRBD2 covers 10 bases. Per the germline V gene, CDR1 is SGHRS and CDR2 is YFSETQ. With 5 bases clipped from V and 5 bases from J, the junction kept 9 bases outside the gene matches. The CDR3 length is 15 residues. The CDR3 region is CASRDASGSGETQYF. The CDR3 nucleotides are TGCGCCAGCAGAGATGCTAGCGGGAGTGGGGAGACCCAGTACTTC.

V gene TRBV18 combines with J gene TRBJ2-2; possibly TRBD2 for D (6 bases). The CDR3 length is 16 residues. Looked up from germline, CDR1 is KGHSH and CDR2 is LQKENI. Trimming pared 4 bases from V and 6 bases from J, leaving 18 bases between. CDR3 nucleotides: TGTGCCAGCTCACTGATTTTGGAGTCTAGCGCCGGGGAGCTGTTTTTT. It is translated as CASSLILESSAGELFF.

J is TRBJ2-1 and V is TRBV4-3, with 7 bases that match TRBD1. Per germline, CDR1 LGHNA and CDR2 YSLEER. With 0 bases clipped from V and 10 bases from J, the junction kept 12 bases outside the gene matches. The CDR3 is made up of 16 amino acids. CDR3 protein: CASSQDRDSWSREQFF. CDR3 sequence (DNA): TGCGCCAGCAGCCAAGATCGGGACAGCTGGAGCAGGGAGCAGTTCTTC.

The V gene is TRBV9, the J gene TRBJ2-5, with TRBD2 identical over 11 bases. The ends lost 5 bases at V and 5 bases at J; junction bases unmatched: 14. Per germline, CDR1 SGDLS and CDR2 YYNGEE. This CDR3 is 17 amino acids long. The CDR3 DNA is TGTGCCAGCAGTTCACATATTAGCGGGAGGGCCAAGGAGACCCAGTACTTC. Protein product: CASSSHISGRAKETQYF.

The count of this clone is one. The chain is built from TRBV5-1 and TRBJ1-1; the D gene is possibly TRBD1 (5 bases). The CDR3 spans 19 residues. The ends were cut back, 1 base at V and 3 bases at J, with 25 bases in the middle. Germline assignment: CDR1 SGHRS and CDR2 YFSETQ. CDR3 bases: TGCGCCAGCAGCTTGATTCGTCGGGGGTCAGGTTGGGGCGACACTGAAGCTTTCTTT. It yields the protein CASSLIRRGSGWGDTEAFF.

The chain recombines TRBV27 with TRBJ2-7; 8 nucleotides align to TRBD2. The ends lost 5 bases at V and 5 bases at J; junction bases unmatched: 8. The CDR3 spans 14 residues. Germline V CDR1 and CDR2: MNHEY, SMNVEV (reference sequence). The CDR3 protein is CASSRGLGGDEQYF. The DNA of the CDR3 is TGTGCCAGCAGTCGGGGACTAGGAGGGGACGAGCAGTACTTC.

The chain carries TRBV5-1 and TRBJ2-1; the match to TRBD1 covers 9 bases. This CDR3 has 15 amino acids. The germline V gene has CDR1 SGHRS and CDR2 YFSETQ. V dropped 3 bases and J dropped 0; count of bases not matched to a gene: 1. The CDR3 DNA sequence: TGCGCCAGCAGCTGGGGACAGGGCTCCTACAATGAGCAGTTCTTC. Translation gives CASSWGQGSYNEQFF.

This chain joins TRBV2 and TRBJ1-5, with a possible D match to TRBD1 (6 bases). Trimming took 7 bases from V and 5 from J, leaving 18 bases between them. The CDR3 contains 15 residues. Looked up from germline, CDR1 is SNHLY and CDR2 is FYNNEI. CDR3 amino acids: CASNGGRAQHQPQHF. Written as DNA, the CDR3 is TGTGCCAGCAATGGGGGCAGGGCGCAACATCAGCCCCAGCATTTT. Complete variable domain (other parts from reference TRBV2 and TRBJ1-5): EPEVTQTPSHQVTQMGQEVILRCVPISNHLYFYWYRQILGQKVEFLVSFYNNEISEKSEIFDDQFSVERPDGSNFTLKIRSTKLEDSAMYFCASNGGRAQHQPQHFGDGTRLSIL.

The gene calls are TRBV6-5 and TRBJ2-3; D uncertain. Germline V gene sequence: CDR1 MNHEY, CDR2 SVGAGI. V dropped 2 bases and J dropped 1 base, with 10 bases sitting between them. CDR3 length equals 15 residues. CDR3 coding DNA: TGTGCCAGCAGTTACGGGTCACGGGGCACAGATACGCAGTATTTT. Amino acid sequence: CASSYGSRGTDTQYF.

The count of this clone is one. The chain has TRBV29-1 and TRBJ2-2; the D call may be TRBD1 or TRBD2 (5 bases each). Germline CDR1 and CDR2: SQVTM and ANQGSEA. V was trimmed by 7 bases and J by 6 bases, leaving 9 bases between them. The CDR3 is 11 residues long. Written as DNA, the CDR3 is TGCAGCGGAGGGGTAGCCGGGGAGCTGTTTTTT. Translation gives CSGGVAGELFF.

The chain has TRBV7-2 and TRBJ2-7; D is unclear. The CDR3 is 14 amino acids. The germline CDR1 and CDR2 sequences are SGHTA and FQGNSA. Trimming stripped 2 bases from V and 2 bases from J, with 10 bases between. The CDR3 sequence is CASSLREGAYEQYF. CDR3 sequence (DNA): TGTGCCAGCAGCTTAAGAGAAGGAGCCTACGAGCAGTACTTC. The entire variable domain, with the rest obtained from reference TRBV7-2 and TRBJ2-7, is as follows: GAGVSQSPSNKVTEKGKDVELRCDPISGHTALYWYRQSLGQGLEFLIYFQGNSAPDKSGLPSDRFSAERTGGSVSTLTIQRTQQEDSAVYLCASSLREGAYEQYFGPGTRLTVT.

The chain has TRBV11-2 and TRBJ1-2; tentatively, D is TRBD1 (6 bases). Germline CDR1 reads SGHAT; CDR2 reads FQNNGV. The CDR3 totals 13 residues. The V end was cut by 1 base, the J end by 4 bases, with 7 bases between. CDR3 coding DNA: TGTGCCAGCAGCTTAGGCAGGGGCTATGGCTACACCTTC. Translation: CASSLGRGYGYTF.